A selection of T cell receptor beta chains follows, all from one sample in a study of regulatory T cells in long-lasting Graves disease. TCRdb analysed the multiplex PCR reads with MiXCR anew, one entry per CDR3 protein. The table has 400,000 to 650,000 distinct CDR3 sequences, roughly a sixth seen once; the top ten hold approximately 25%. A further study also used this sample, focusing on T cells in Graves' hyperthyroidism and ophthalmopathy.

The material sequenced was peripheral blood mononuclear cells (PBMCs), taken at new diagnosis, from a patient treated with antithyroid drugs. These receptors were collected from a woman aged 40-65 years with Graves disease. The CDR3 runs from the conserved cysteine through the conserved F or W. A D gene is named only where the DNA matches it firmly.

j_call v_call d_call cdr3_aa
TRBJ2-3 TRBV30 . CAWSGWPAGDTQYF
TRBJ1-6 TRBV11-2 . CASRTGDGTLHF
TRBJ2-1 TRBV10-3 TRBD2 CAISLSGGPYNEQFF
TRBJ2-2 TRBV29-1 . CSVLDPSHTGELFF
TRBJ2-3 TRBV7-2 . CASSFQGSAQYF
TRBJ2-7 TRBV2 . CASTRTYEQYF
TRBJ2-7 TRBV7-9 . CASSLAGVNDEQYF
TRBJ2-1 TRBV7-2 . CASSSSTLSYNEQFF
TRBJ1-2 TRBV5-1 . CASSLEVRYGYTF
TRBJ2-3 TRBV24-1 . CATSDSRRDTQYF
TRBJ1-4 TRBV18 . CASSYTGTENEKLFF
TRBJ2-7 TRBV5-5 . CASSLDLMSTIPNF
TRBJ1-2 TRBV12-3/TRBV12-4 . CASSFYRAGYTF
TRBJ2-2 TRBV11-3 . CASSAGTTGELFF
TRBJ2-7 TRBV6-1 . CASRSGGYEQYF
TRBJ1-6 TRBV10-2 . CASSETGGIYNSPLHF
TRBJ1-4 TRBV7-8 . CASSLVEGLGEKLFF
TRBJ1-1 TRBV12-3/TRBV12-4 . CASSWGVDTEAFF
TRBJ2-2 TRBV5-6 TRBD2 CASSLDLGGDTGELFF
TRBJ2-3 TRBV12-3/TRBV12-4 . CASSPTPDTQYF
TRBJ1-6 TRBV27 TRBD1 CASSLWVPGGVPGNSPLHF
TRBJ1-5 TRBV19 . CASSTTRRNQPQHF
TRBJ1-6 TRBV13 . CASRSGGNSPLHF
TRBJ2-4 TRBV6-5 . CASSYSSRGKNIQYF
TRBJ1-1 TRBV10-3 . CPISPGPNTEAFF
TRBJ1-2 TRBV15 TRBD1 CATSSSDRADRYTF
TRBJ2-1 TRBV29-1 . CSVVGQSSYNEQFF
TRBJ1-2 TRBV28 TRBD1 CASSPSVARGQGGYTF